This is a list of T cell receptor beta chains from one sample in a study of blood T cells in healthy people across ages. TCRdb reanalysed the 5' RACE reads using MiXCR and keeps one entry per CDR3 protein. The table shows under 700,000 distinct CDR3 sequences, with about 25% occurring only once. This sample was also put to use in a study of T cells of mothers and their children.

What was sequenced was blood. The receptors originated from a boy younger than 18 in good health. CDR3s include the opening cysteine and the closing phenylalanine or tryptophan. Each record gives: V gene, clone size, D gene, J gene, CDR3 protein, CDR3 DNA. The D gene is left open where the match is weak. Expanded clones are given a class, and other clones once, few, many or no size at all.

>TRBV7-2|.|TRBD1|TRBJ2-2
CASSSRNRGSGELFF
TGTGCCAGCAGTTCTCGGAACAGGGGTTCCGGGGAGCTGTTTTTT
>TRBV7-2|few|TRBD1|TRBJ1-5
CASSLAGTERNQPQHF
TGTGCCAGCAGCTTAGCGGGGACAGAAAGAAATCAGCCCCAGCATTTT
>TRBV4-3|.|TRBD2|TRBJ2-3
CASSQDPGGQEGDTQYF
TGCGCCAGCAGCCAAGACCCGGGGGGGCAGGAGGGAGATACGCAGTATTTT
>TRBV28|many|.|TRBJ2-4
CASTIHGSKNIQYF
TGTGCCAGCACCATACACGGGTCCAAAAACATTCAGTACTTC
>TRBV7-3|few|TRBD2|TRBJ2-1
CASSLNPGTSGTSYNEQFF
TGTGCCAGCAGCTTAAACCCCGGGACTAGCGGGACGTCCTACAATGAGCAGTTCTTC
>TRBV20-1|.|.|TRBJ2-1
CSALNRAAVRGNEQFF
TGCAGTGCTTTGAATAGGGCAGCGGTACGGGGCAATGAGCAGTTCTTC
>TRBV29-1|once|TRBD2|TRBJ2-7
CSVAGLAGGPYEQYF
TGCAGCGTTGCGGGACTAGCGGGAGGGCCTTACGAGCAGTACTTC
>TRBV5-1|few|.|TRBJ2-5
CASTPLGGNQETQYF
TGCGCCAGCACCCCCCTTGGGGGGAACCAAGAGACCCAGTACTTC
>TRBV24-1|.|.|TRBJ2-4
CATSDANENIQYF
TGTGCCACCAGTGATGCCAACGAAAACATTCAGTACTTC
>TRBV28|.|.|TRBJ1-6
CASSPLGHPYNSPLHF
TGTGCCAGCAGTCCCTTGGGGCATCCTTATAATTCACCCCTCCACTTT
>TRBV10-3|.|.|TRBJ1-5
CAIAPRKGGQPQHF
TGTGCCATCGCCCCTAGGAAGGGCGGACAGCCCCAGCATTTT
>TRBV2|.|TRBD2|TRBJ2-5
CASKLAEETQCF
TGTGCCAGCAAACTAGCGGAAGAGACCCAGTGCTTC
>TRBV20-1|.|.|TRBJ2-7
CSASEVEQYF
TGCAGTGCTAGCGAGGTCGAGCAGTACTTC
>TRBV4-3|many|TRBD2|TRBJ2-1
CASSQTPSGGSNEQFF
TGCGCCAGCAGCCAAACTCCTTCGGGGGGATCGAATGAGCAGTTCTTC
>TRBV30|few|.|TRBJ2-5
CAGGLKETQYF
TGTGCCGGTGGGTTAAAAGAGACCCAGTACTTC
>TRBV4-1|.|.|TRBJ1-1
CASSQLLGMDTEAFF
TGCGCCAGCAGCCAACTGCTCGGCATGGACACTGAAGCTTTCTTT
>TRBV6-5|few|.|TRBJ1-1
CASSRWVQSGSEAFF
TGTGCCAGCAGTCGCTGGGTGCAGTCCGGGTCTGAAGCTTTCTTT
>TRBV6-1|once|TRBD2|TRBJ2-7
CASSRASGGLVYEQYF
TGTGCCAGCAGTCGTGCTAGCGGGGGGTTAGTTTACGAGCAGTACTTC
>TRBV6-1|few|.|TRBJ2-6
CASSEWWLTSGANVLTF
TGTGCCAGCAGTGAATGGTGGCTGACCTCTGGGGCCAACGTCCTGACTTTC
>TRBV27|.|TRBD1|TRBJ1-2
CASSRTGDREGYTF
TGTGCCAGCAGCAGGACAGGGGACAGGGAGGGCTACACCTTC
>TRBV7-2|.|.|TRBJ1-2
CASSLQGVRGGYTF
TGTGCCAGCAGCTTACAAGGGGTGCGGGGTGGCTACACCTTC
>TRBV6-2/TRBV6-3|once|.|TRBJ1-5
CASSLGVGNQPQHF
TGTGCCAGCAGCCTAGGTGTTGGCAATCAGCCCCAGCATTTT
>TRBV9|.|.|TRBJ2-7
CASSPRRDSDYEQYF
TGTGCCAGCAGCCCCCGGCGGGACTCGGACTACGAGCAGTACTTC
>TRBV5-7|.|.|TRBJ1-5
CARLMRVQGMGHSNQPQHF
TGTGCCAGGCTGATGAGGGTTCAGGGGATGGGGCATAGCAATCAGCCCCAGCATTTT
>TRBV12-3/TRBV12-4|.|.|TRBJ1-3
CASSFITTGPGNTIYF
TGTGCCAGCAGTTTTATTACCACAGGGCCAGGAAACACCATATATTTT
>TRBV6-4|.|.|TRBJ2-3
CASSDGRARGGDTQYF
TGTGCCAGCAGTGATGGCCGAGCGAGAGGTGGAGATACGCAGTATTTT
>TRBV7-8|.|.|TRBJ2-1
CASSLNREQFF
TGTGCCAGCAGCCTTAACAGGGAGCAGTTCTTC
>TRBV5-1|.|.|TRBJ2-5
CASSPGDTETQYF
TGCGCCAGCAGCCCCGGGGATACAGAGACCCAGTACTTC
>TRBV6-1|.|TRBD2|TRBJ2-3
CASSPGLGGLGDTQYF
TGTGCCAGCAGTCCGGGACTAGGAGGGTTAGGAGATACGCAGTATTTT
>TRBV29-1|few|.|TRBJ1-4
CSVGVGTNEKLFF
TGCAGCGTTGGAGTGGGCACTAATGAAAAACTGTTTTTT
>TRBV5-1|.|TRBD2|TRBJ2-7
CASSLGASGVYEQYF
TGCGCCAGCAGCTTGGGGGCTAGCGGAGTTTACGAGCAGTACTTC
>TRBV10-3|many|.|TRBJ1-5
CAISEPGAQPQHF
TGTGCCATCAGTGAACCGGGGGCACAGCCCCAGCATTTT
>TRBV28|.|.|TRBJ1-5
CASIAGDHNQPQHF
TGTGCCAGCATCGCAGGGGACCACAATCAGCCCCAGCATTTT
>TRBV28|few|TRBD1|TRBJ2-1
CANPRDRVRNEQFF
TGTGCCAACCCCCGGGACAGGGTCCGCAATGAGCAGTTCTTC
>TRBV5-5|few|.|TRBJ1-5
CASSLIDYSNQPQHF
TGTGCCAGCAGCTTGATAGATTATAGCAATCAGCCCCAGCATTTT
>TRBV4-2|.|.|TRBJ2-2
CASRTGQANTGELFF
TGTGCCAGCAGGACGGGGCAAGCGAACACCGGGGAGCTGTTTTTT
>TRBV20-1|few|.|TRBJ2-1
CSARVKRLTASNEQFF
TGCAGTGCTAGAGTTAAGAGACTCACGGCCTCCAATGAGCAGTTCTTC
>TRBV20-1|.|TRBD2|TRBJ2-5
CSAREWASGRGLREQYF
TGCAGTGCTAGAGAGTGGGCTAGCGGGAGGGGGCTACGGGAGCAGTACTTC
>TRBV4-3|.|.|TRBJ2-3
CASSPEAPSTDTQYF
TGCGCCAGCAGCCCCGAGGCACCTAGCACAGATACGCAGTATTTT
>TRBV7-9|.|.|TRBJ1-4
CASSLPRGGTNEKLFF
TGTGCCAGCAGCTTGCCCCGAGGTGGAACTAATGAAAAACTGTTTTTT
>TRBV7-6|.|TRBD2|TRBJ2-7
CASSIAGTSGGSSYEQYF
TGTGCCAGCAGCATAGCCGGGACTAGCGGGGGGAGCTCCTACGAGCAGTACTTC
>TRBV11-1|.|TRBD1|TRBJ2-7
CASSFDVPRDSGYEQYF
TGTGCCAGCAGCTTTGACGTACCCCGGGACAGCGGCTACGAGCAGTACTTC
>TRBV4-3|few|.|TRBJ2-5
CASSQDRGGKETQYF
TGCGCCAGCAGCCAAGATCGCGGAGGGAAAGAGACCCAGTACTTC
>TRBV28|few|TRBD1|TRBJ2-5
CASRLQGNQETQYF
TGTGCCAGCAGGTTACAGGGGAACCAAGAGACCCAGTACTTC
>TRBV4-1|once|TRBD1|TRBJ2-7
CASSQVEDRTYEQYF
TGCGCCAGCAGCCAAGTGGAGGACAGGACCTACGAGCAGTACTTC
>TRBV28|.|.|TRBJ2-2
CASSFRIGNTGELFF
TGTGCCAGCAGTTTTCGTATTGGAAACACCGGGGAGCTGTTTTTT
>TRBV29-1|few|TRBD1|TRBJ1-1
CSAGGEGTEAFF
TGCAGCGCAGGGGGTGAGGGCACTGAAGCTTTCTTT